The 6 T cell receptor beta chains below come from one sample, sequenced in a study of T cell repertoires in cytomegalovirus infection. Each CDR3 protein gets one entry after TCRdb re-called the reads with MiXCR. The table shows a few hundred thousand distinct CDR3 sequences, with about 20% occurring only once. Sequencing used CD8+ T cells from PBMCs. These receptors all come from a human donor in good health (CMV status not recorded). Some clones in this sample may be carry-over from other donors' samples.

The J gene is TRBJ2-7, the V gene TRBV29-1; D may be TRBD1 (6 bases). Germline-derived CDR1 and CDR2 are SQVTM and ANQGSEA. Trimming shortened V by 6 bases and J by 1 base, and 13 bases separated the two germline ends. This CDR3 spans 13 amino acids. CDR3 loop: CSVVRGGSYEQYF. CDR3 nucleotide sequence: TGCAGCGTGGTCAGGGGCGGATCCTACGAGCAGTACTTC.

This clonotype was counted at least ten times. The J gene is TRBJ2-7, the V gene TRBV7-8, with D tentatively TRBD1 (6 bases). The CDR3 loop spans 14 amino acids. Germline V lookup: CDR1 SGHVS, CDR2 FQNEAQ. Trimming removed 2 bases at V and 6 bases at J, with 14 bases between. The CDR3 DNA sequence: TGTGCCAGCAGCTTAACGGGACAACCCGGCGAGCAGTACTTC. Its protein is CASSLTGQPGEQYF.

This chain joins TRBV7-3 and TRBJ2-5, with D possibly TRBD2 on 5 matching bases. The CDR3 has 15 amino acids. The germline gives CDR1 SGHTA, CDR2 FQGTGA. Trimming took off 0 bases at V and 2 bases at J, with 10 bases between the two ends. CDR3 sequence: CASSLTASRQETQYF. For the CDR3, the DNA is TGTGCCAGCAGCTTAACGGCTAGCCGGCAAGAGACCCAGTACTTC.

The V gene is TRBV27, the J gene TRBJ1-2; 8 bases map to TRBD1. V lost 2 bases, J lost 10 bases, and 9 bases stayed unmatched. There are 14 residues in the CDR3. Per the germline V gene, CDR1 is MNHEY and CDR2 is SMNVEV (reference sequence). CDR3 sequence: CASSLGFGTGDYTF. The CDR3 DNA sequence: TGTGCCAGCAGTTTAGGTTTCGGGACAGGAGACTACACCTTC.

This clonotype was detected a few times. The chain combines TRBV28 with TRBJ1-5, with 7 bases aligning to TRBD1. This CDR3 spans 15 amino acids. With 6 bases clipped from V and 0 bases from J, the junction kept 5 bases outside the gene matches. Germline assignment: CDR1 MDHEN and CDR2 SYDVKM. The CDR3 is CASRPTGISNQPQHF. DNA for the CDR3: TGTGCCAGCAGACCGACAGGGATTAGCAATCAGCCCCAGCATTTT.

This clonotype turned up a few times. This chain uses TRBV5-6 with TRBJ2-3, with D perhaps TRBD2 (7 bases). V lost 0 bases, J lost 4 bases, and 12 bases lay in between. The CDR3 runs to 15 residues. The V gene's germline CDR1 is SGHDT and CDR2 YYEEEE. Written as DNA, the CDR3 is TGTGCCAGCAGCTTGGATGGGGGGGCCCCAGATACGCAGTATTTT. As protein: CASSLDGGAPDTQYF.